Listed here are 25 T cell receptor beta chains from one sample, sequenced in a study of T cell changes during pregnancy in multiple sclerosis. Profiling relied on immunoSEQ multiplex PCR, and the TCRdb table lists in-frame clones only, not all of them. There are under 40,000 clones in the sample; 90% occur only once, and roughly 4.8% lies in the top ten. The specimen was CD8+ T cells from peripheral blood mononuclear cells, collected after pregnancy. Receptors were obtained from a female donor with multiple sclerosis, enrolled in a pregnancy study.

CDR3 residues: CASSATGGEPYNEQFF. CDR3 coding DNA: TGTGCCAGCAGTGCCACGGGGGGGGAGCCCTACAATGAGCAGTTCTTC. This rearrangement joins TRBV6-4 to TRBJ2-1; 8 nucleotides agree with TRBD2. Germline assignment: CDR1 MRHNA and CDR2 SNTAGT. Trimming took 4 bases from V and 2 from J; bases not matched to a gene: 7. The CDR3 is 16 residues long.

The J gene is TRBJ2-5, the V gene TRBV7-9; weak D call: TRBD2 (5 bases). The CDR3 has 15 residues. V was clipped by 3 bases and J by 10 bases, with 21 bases between them. The V gene's germline CDR1 is SEHNR and CDR2 FQNEAQ (reference sequence). The CDR3: CASSFVGITRVSQYF. The DNA for the CDR3 is TGTGCCAGCAGCTTCGTCGGAATTACTAGAGTTAGCCAGTACTTC.

The chain joins TRBV9 to TRBJ2-3; 7 bases line up with TRBD2. This CDR3 region has 12 residues. The V gene's germline CDR1 is SGDLS and CDR2 YYNGEE. V shed 3 bases and J 7 bases; nucleotides not matched to a gene: 2. The DNA for the CDR3 is TGTGCCAGCAGCGCGACTAGCTATACGCAGTATTTT. Encoded protein: CASSATSYTQYF.

V gene TRBV6-5 combines with J gene TRBJ1-1; D gene unclear. The CDR3 has 13 residues. The germline V and J ends were trimmed by 0 bases and 7 bases, with 9 bases remaining between them. Per germline, CDR1 MNHEY and CDR2 SVGAGI. CDR3 region: CASSYSTLDEAFF. The DNA of the CDR3 is TGTGCCAGCAGTTACTCCACCCTAGATGAAGCTTTCTTT.

V gene TRBV7-9 combines with J gene TRBJ1-6; D is unclear. V was shortened by 4 bases and J by 5 bases, with 15 bases between the two germline ends. The CDR3 length is 16 residues. CDR1 is SEHNR, CDR2 FQNEAQ, per germline (reference sequence). CDR3 sequence: CASSSDFAGHNSPLHF. CDR3 in DNA: TGTGCCAGCAGCTCCGATTTTGCGGGCCATAATTCACCCCTCCACTTT.

In this sample, this clone turned up once. V usage is TRBV7-8 and J usage is TRBJ2-2; perhaps TRBD1 as D (5 bases). This CDR3 comprises 16 residues. Between the trimmed V and J ends, which lost 3 bases and 4 bases, there was a span of 15 bases. Germline V gives CDR1 SGHVS, CDR2 FQNEAQ. Here the CDR3 reads CASSFFLIRGTGELFF. The CDR3 nucleotides read TGTGCCAGCAGCTTCTTTTTAATAAGGGGCACCGGGGAGCTGTTTTTT.

The chain uses TRBV30 and TRBJ1-3, with D maybe TRBD1 (5 bases). Germline CDR1 and CDR2: GTSNPN and SVGIG (reference sequence). The CDR3 contains 15 residues. The ends were cut back, 4 bases at V and 2 bases at J, with 15 bases in the middle. This CDR3 is CAWNPLLGAGNTIYF. For the CDR3, the DNA is TGTGCCTGGAACCCTCTGCTAGGGGCTGGAAACACCATATATTTT.

The chain is built from TRBV7-7 and TRBJ2-5, with 7 nucleotides matching TRBD1. The CDR3 length is 14 residues. CDR1 SSHAT and CDR2 FNYEAQ come from the germline V gene (reference sequence). The V and J ends lost 7 bases and 5 bases, in that order; junction bases with no gene match: 10. Here the CDR3 reads CASIGDRPNETQYF. In DNA, the CDR3 is TGTGCCAGCATTGGGGACAGACCGAACGAGACCCAGTACTTC.

The chain combines TRBV4-1 with TRBJ1-6; no definite D call. The CDR3 is 15 residues long. The V and J ends lost 1 base and 4 bases respectively, with 8 bases between them. The germline V gene encodes CDR1 MGHRA and CDR2 YSYEKL. CDR3 protein: CASSQGEAYNSPLHF. CDR3 coding DNA: TGCGCCAGCAGCCAAGGGGAGGCATATAATTCACCCCTCCACTTT.

This clone was seen once. The rearrangement joins TRBV19 to TRBJ1-3; 7 nucleotides agree with TRBD1. This CDR3 comprises 14 residues. V dropped 7 bases and J dropped 4; count of bases not matched to a gene: 7. Germline V gene data show CDR1 as LNHDA and CDR2 as SQIVND (reference sequence). The DNA of the CDR3 is TGTGCCAGTACCCCGACAGGGTACGGAAACACCATATATTTT. Translated, it gives CASTPTGYGNTIYF. The variable domain in full, completed from reference TRBV19 and TRBJ1-3, reads DGGITQSPKYLFRKEGQNVTLSCEQNLNHDAMYWYRQDPGQGLRLIYYSQIVNDFQKGDIAEGYSVSREKKESFPLTVTSAQKNPTAFYLCASTPTGYGNTIYFGEGSWLTVV.

The V gene is TRBV7-3, the J gene TRBJ2-2, with no clear D. With 2 bases removed from V and 6 bases from J, the gap between germline ends came to 4 bases. CDR1 is SGHTA, CDR2 FQGTGA, per germline. The CDR3 consists of 12 residues. As DNA, the CDR3 is TGTGCCAGCAGCTTAGGAGCCGGGGAGCTGTTTTTT. This gives the protein CASSLGAGELFF.

The CDR3 coding sequence is TGTGCCAGCAGCGTAGGTAGCGGGGTAGTCAATGAGCAGTTCTTC. Its translation is CASSVGSGVVNEQFF. V gene TRBV9 combines with J gene TRBJ2-1; 8 bases align to TRBD2. The V and J ends lost 0 bases and 6 bases, in that order; junction bases with no gene match: 5. Germline CDR1 reads SGDLS; CDR2 reads YYNGEE. This CDR3 has 15 amino acids.

The rearrangement uses TRBV4-1 and TRBJ2-7; a weak D match, TRBD1 (6 bases). V shed 0 bases and J shed 8 bases, with 17 bases lying between them. Germline CDR1 reads MGHRA; CDR2 reads YSYEKL. This CDR3 contains 15 residues. CDR3 protein: CASSQDEAAGDKQYF. CDR3 DNA sequence: TGCGCCAGCAGCCAAGACGAGGCGGCAGGGGATAAGCAGTACTTC.

This rearrangement joins TRBV6-5 to TRBJ1-3; D unresolved. V lost 3 bases and J 3 bases, leaving 9 bases between the germline ends. The CDR3 length is 14 residues. Germline CDR1 MNHEY, CDR2 SVGAGI. CDR3 protein: CASSYGSSGNTIYF. DNA of the CDR3: TGTGCCAGCAGTTATGGTAGTAGTGGAAACACCATATATTTT.

The genes are TRBV9 and TRBJ2-2; D is undetermined. The CDR3 is made up of 17 amino acids. Per the germline V gene, CDR1 is SGDLS and CDR2 is YYNGEE. V was clipped by 4 bases and J by 0 bases, with 16 bases between them. The CDR3 DNA reads as TGTGCCAGCAGCAATCTCCTGAGCGTCACGAACACCGGGGAGCTGTTTTTT. Translated, it gives CASSNLLSVTNTGELFF.

The chain joins TRBV7-6 to TRBJ2-1, with a possible D match to TRBD1 (5 bases). Germline V gene lookup returns CDR1 SGHVS and CDR2 FNYEAQ. Trimming took off 5 bases at V and 9 bases at J, with 14 bases between the two ends. This CDR3 has 13 residues. The CDR3 reads CASSIQEQGEQFF. For the CDR3, the DNA is TGTGCCAGCAGCATCCAAGAGCAGGGTGAGCAGTTCTTC.

J is TRBJ2-1 and V is TRBV29-1; D is possibly TRBD1 (5 bases). The CDR3 extends over 13 amino acids. The ends were cut back, 1 base at V and 9 bases at J, with 13 bases in the middle. The germline CDR1 and CDR2 sequences are SQVTM and ANQGSEA. The CDR3: CSVEGTVGAEQFF. CDR3 nucleotide sequence: TGCAGCGTTGAAGGGACGGTAGGGGCTGAGCAGTTCTTC.

The V gene is TRBV7-9, the J gene TRBJ2-7, with D perhaps matching TRBD2 (6 bases). CDR3 length: 13 residues. Trimming removed 10 bases at V and 4 bases at J, with 17 bases between. Germline V gives CDR1 SEHNR, CDR2 FQNEAQ (reference sequence). As DNA, the CDR3 is TGTGCCACTACCGGGACTGACTTTTACGAGCAGTACTTC. This encodes CATTGTDFYEQYF.

The V gene is TRBV4-3, the J gene TRBJ2-1; possible D gene TRBD2, 5 bases. Germline V lookup: CDR1 LGHNA, CDR2 YSLEER. V gave up 0 bases and J gave up 0 bases, with 12 bases separating them. The CDR3 runs to 17 residues. Here the CDR3 DNA reads TGCGCCAGCAGCCAAGATAAGGCAGGACTCTCCTACAATGAGCAGTTCTTC. It is translated as CASSQDKAGLSYNEQFF.

The V gene is TRBV9, the J gene TRBJ2-1; 7 bases are a match to TRBD1. CDR3 length equals 13 residues. Germline V gene data show CDR1 as SGDLS and CDR2 as YYNGEE. V shed 2 bases and J 6 bases; nucleotides not matched to a gene: 2. The CDR3 loop is CASSVNRGNEQFF. The CDR3 region has the DNA TGTGCCAGCAGCGTTAACAGGGGCAATGAGCAGTTCTTC.

CDR3 protein: CASSTPGGVTQYF. CDR3 coding DNA: TGTGCCAGCAGCACACCAGGGGGAGTTACGCAGTATTTT. V and J are TRBV6-5 and TRBJ2-3; 7 bases align to TRBD1. Germline V gene data show CDR1 as MNHEY and CDR2 as SVGAGI. The V segment lost 6 bases and the J segment 8 bases; nucleotides outside the gene matches: 8. The CDR3 sequence is 13 residues long.

This sequence joins TRBV7-6 and TRBJ2-5; TRBD1 matches at 11 bases. Germline V CDR1 and CDR2: SGHVS, FNYEAQ. This CDR3 spans 15 amino acids. The trim removed 5 bases at V and 4 bases at J, leaving 6 bases unmatched. The CDR3 reads CASSLDRGQGETQYF. Written as DNA, the CDR3 is TGTGCCAGCAGCCTGGACAGGGGGCAGGGAGAGACCCAGTACTTC.

The chain recombines TRBV5-5 with TRBJ2-7; D is perhaps TRBD1 (6 bases). The CDR3 length is 14 residues. Germline CDR1 and CDR2: SGHKS and YYEKEE (reference sequence). The V and J ends lost 4 bases and 3 bases respectively, with 14 bases between them. CDR3: CASSPGAGDYEQYF. The CDR3 coding sequence is TGTGCCAGCAGCCCAGGCGCAGGGGACTACGAGCAGTACTTC.

This clone has just a few counts. The V gene is TRBV6-4, the J gene TRBJ1-1; D uncertain. Trimming left V 6 bases short and J 3 bases short, with 14 bases between. Germline values: CDR1 MRHNA, CDR2 SNTAGT. The CDR3 runs 14 residues. The CDR3 spells CASSYTSEDTEAFF. The DNA of the CDR3 is TGTGCCAGCAGCTACACTTCGGAGGACACTGAAGCTTTCTTT.

V is TRBV6-1 and J is TRBJ1-5; D is perhaps TRBD1 (6 bases). CDR3 length equals 14 residues. From germline, CDR1 is MNHNS and CDR2 SASEGT. With 7 bases removed from V and 6 bases from J, the gap between germline ends came to 16 bases. The CDR3 sequence: CASKGSLTGQPQHF. The CDR3 bases are TGTGCCAGCAAGGGCTCTCTGACAGGTCAGCCCCAGCATTTT.